Each of the 27 T cell receptor beta chains below was sequenced from the same sample in a study of early T cells in non-severe SARS-CoV-2 infection (dated by TCRdb to 2020 to 2022). Receptors were amplified or captured by 5' RACE. Sequencer: NextSeq 500. TCRdb reworked the public reads: Q25 trimming with fastp, MiXCR clone assembly, productive beta chains retained. For every CDR3 protein sequence, its rows merge into one entry that carries the most common genes and DNA. The sample data list more than 85,000 distinct CDR3 sequences, and roughly 13% of these were observed just once. The top ten hold about 6% of the sample. Input material: whole blood. The receptors shown here come from an adult who was a healthcare worker with PCR-confirmed SARS-CoV-2 infection or an uninfected control (not recorded which).

The V gene is TRBV6-5, the J gene TRBJ1-2; 9 bases line up with TRBD1. Germline V gene sequence: CDR1 MNHEY, CDR2 SVGAGI. The CDR3 has 14 residues. V lost 6 bases and J lost 6; bases outside the gene matches: 8. The CDR3 DNA follows: TGTGCCAGCAGCCGACAGGGGGTAGCGAATGGCTACACCTTC. This sequence encodes CASSRQGVANGYTF.

This clonotype appeared a few times. This chain joins TRBV19 and TRBJ1-5; TRBD1 might be the D (5 bases). CDR1 LNHDA and CDR2 SQIVND come from the germline V gene (reference sequence). The CDR3 covers 17 residues. Trimming pared 3 bases from V and 0 bases from J, leaving 15 bases between. CDR3 DNA: TGTGCCAGTAGTATTATGGGGCGACAGAATAGCAATCAGCCCCAGCATTTT. Translating it yields CASSIMGRQNSNQPQHF.

This clonotype was seen at least ten times. The CDR3: CASSDEGTRSSYNSPLHF. In DNA form, the CDR3 reads TGTGCCAGCAGTGATGAGGGGACACGTAGCTCCTATAATTCACCCCTCCACTTT. This chain connects TRBV2 to TRBJ1-6; D perhaps matches TRBD1 (6 bases). The V gene's germline CDR1 is SNHLY and CDR2 FYNNEI. The CDR3 is 18 amino acids. V was trimmed by 3 bases and J by 0 bases, leaving 15 bases between them.

This clonotype occurred a few times. V usage is TRBV7-2 and J usage is TRBJ2-1, with 12 bases fitting TRBD2. The CDR3 covers 16 residues. V dropped 5 bases and J dropped 8; count of bases not matched to a gene: 10. Looked up from germline, CDR1 is SGHTA and CDR2 is FQGNSA. CDR3: CASSPSRLAGVDEQFF. Written as DNA, the CDR3 is TGTGCCAGCAGCCCAAGCAGACTAGCGGGAGTGGATGAGCAGTTCTTC.

Ten or more counts support this clonotype. The chain joins TRBV2 to TRBJ2-2; D uncertain. CDR1 and CDR2 from the germline V gene are SNHLY and FYNNEI. The V end was cut by 5 bases, the J end by 5 bases, with 12 bases between. CDR3 length: 14 amino acids. The CDR3 nucleotides read TGTGCCAGCAGTCGAGACATCTTTACCGGGGAGCTGTTTTTT. As protein: CASSRDIFTGELFF.

The table lists this clonotype with many counts. V usage is TRBV27 and J usage is TRBJ2-7; no definite D call. The CDR3 length is 14 residues. Germline V CDR1 and CDR2: MNHEY, SMNVEV (reference sequence). V shed 6 bases and J shed 5 bases, with 17 bases lying between them. This CDR3 is CASRTYISRDEQYF. CDR3 in DNA: TGTGCCAGCAGAACCTACATCTCTAGAGACGAGCAGTACTTC.

The rearrangement uses TRBV20-1 and TRBJ2-7; D not resolved. The CDR3 totals 12 residues. CDR1 and CDR2 (germline): DFQATT, SNEGSKA (reference sequence). Between the trimmed V and J ends, which lost 4 bases and 2 bases, there was a span of 9 bases. The CDR3 spells CSATPAAYEQYF. Here the CDR3 DNA reads TGCAGTGCTACACCGGCGGCCTACGAGCAGTACTTC.

This clonotype has a count of ten or more. The chain carries TRBV24-1 and TRBJ2-3, with D possibly being TRBD2 (5 bases). V gave up 4 bases and J gave up 2 bases, with 12 bases separating them. The CDR3 contains 15 residues. The V gene's germline CDR1 is KGHDR and CDR2 SFDVKD. The CDR3, as DNA: TGTGCCACCAGTGACGTCACGGGGATCACAGATACGCAGTATTTT. Translating it yields CATSDVTGITDTQYF.

This clonotype was seen repeatedly, ten times or more. The chain uses TRBV4-3 and TRBJ2-7, with TRBD2 matching 8 bases. V lost 1 base to trimming and J lost 0 bases; unmatched junction nucleotides: 2. The V gene's germline CDR1 is LGHNA and CDR2 YSLEER. The CDR3 has 15 residues. The CDR3 bases are TGCGCCAGCAGCCAAGCAGCGGGGGCCTCCTACGAGCAGTACTTC. Amino acids: CASSQAAGASYEQYF.

A few counts support this clonotype. V and J are TRBV25-1 and TRBJ2-3; D is perhaps TRBD1 (7 bases). The CDR3 runs to 15 residues. V dropped 10 bases and J dropped 4 bases, with 21 bases sitting between them. The germline gives CDR1 MGHDK, CDR2 SYGVNS. The CDR3 region is CATRRGLLEADTQYF. The CDR3 nucleotides read TGTGCCACCAGGAGGGGGCTTCTGGAAGCAGATACGCAGTATTTT.

With regard to this clonotype: Given a much more abundant clone one base away, this may be a read error. The chain combines TRBV7-9 with TRBJ2-1; TRBD2 aligns across 8 bases. The germline gives CDR1 SEHNR, CDR2 FQNEAQ (reference sequence). The CDR3 loop spans 15 amino acids. J gave up 4 bases and V 6 bases, and 8 bases lay outside the gene matches. The CDR3 DNA reads as TGTGCCAGCAGGGGACCAGCGGGAGCTTACAATGAGCAGTTCTTC. Amino acid sequence: CASRGPAGAYNEQFF.

The chain is built from TRBV19 and TRBJ2-6, with D unresolved. V lost 5 bases to trimming and J lost 1 base, with 12 bases between them. This CDR3 spans 16 amino acids. CDR1 is LNHDA and CDR2 is SQIVND in the germline V gene (reference sequence). The CDR3 DNA is TGTGCCAGTAGTCCCTTCCGAGGATCTGGGGCCAACGTCCTGACTTTC. Its protein is CASSPFRGSGANVLTF. The full variable domain, its missing parts supplied by reference TRBV19 and TRBJ2-6, is DGGITQSPKYLFRKEGQNVTLSCEQNLNHDAMYWYRQDPGQGLRLIYYSQIVNDFQKGDIAEGYSVSREKKESFPLTVTSAQKNPTAFYLCASSPFRGSGANVLTFGAGSRLTVL.

The table lists this clonotype with a few counts. The J gene is TRBJ2-1, the V gene TRBV5-4; 9 nucleotides align to TRBD2. V lost 4 bases and J lost 4; bases outside the gene matches: 12. Germline-derived CDR1 and CDR2 are SGHNT and YYREEE (reference sequence). The CDR3 contains 17 residues. CDR3 sequence: CASSPEPSGKNYNEQFF. For the CDR3, the DNA is TGTGCCAGCAGCCCGGAGCCTAGCGGGAAGAATTACAATGAGCAGTTCTTC.

The V and J genes are TRBV27 and TRBJ1-3; D gene ambiguous. From germline, CDR1 is MNHEY and CDR2 SMNVEV (reference sequence). The CDR3 is 14 amino acids. Trimming stripped 5 bases from V and 1 base from J, with 9 bases between. DNA of the CDR3: TGTGCCAGCAGTACACACAGTTCTGGAAACACCATATATTTT. Its protein is CASSTHSSGNTIYF.

This clonotype occurred many times. This chain connects TRBV13 to TRBJ2-5; 11 bases are a match to TRBD2. This CDR3 has 18 residues. V trimming: 1 base; J trimming: 4 bases; junction bases outside the gene matches: 11. Germline assignment: CDR1 PRHDT and CDR2 FYEKMQ (reference sequence). The CDR3, as DNA: TGTGCCAGCAGCTTAGCCCTATTCACTAGCGGGAGAGGAGAGACCCAGTACTTC. Residues: CASSLALFTSGRGETQYF.

This clonotype was recorded at least ten times. J is TRBJ2-1 and V is TRBV12-3 or TRBV12-4; TRBD2 matches 12 bases. CDR3 length: 20 residues. J was trimmed by 0 bases and V by 5 bases; bases with no gene match: 14. The CDR3 bases are TGTGCCAGCAGTCAAAGACTAGCGGGAGAGGAAGGACACTCCTACAATGAGCAGTTCTTC. Translation gives CASSQRLAGEEGHSYNEQFF.

This clonotype was found many times. The chain carries TRBV28 and TRBJ2-7; 8 bases agree with TRBD1. Germline V gene data show CDR1 as MDHEN and CDR2 as SYDVKM. The CDR3 runs 14 residues. V was pared by 6 bases and J by 2 bases, with 6 bases of the junction left unmatched. CDR3 in amino acids: CASRATGAAYEQYF. CDR3 DNA sequence: TGTGCCAGCAGGGCGACAGGGGCTGCCTACGAGCAGTACTTC. The full variable domain, in which reference TRBV28 and TRBJ2-7 provide the parts outside the CDR3, is DVKVTQSSRYLVKRTGEKVFLECVQDMDHENMFWYRQDPGLGLRLIYFSYDVKMKEKGDIPEGYSVSREKKERFSLILESASTNQTSMYLCASRATGAAYEQYFGPGTRLTVT.

This clonotype occurred a few times. J is TRBJ1-1 and V is TRBV7-2, with unresolved D. Germline V gives CDR1 SGHTA, CDR2 FQGNSA. V lost 1 base and J 8 bases, leaving 14 bases between the germline ends. This CDR3 is 14 amino acids long. CDR3 residues: CASSLDVRFPEAFF. CDR3 in DNA: TGTGCCAGCAGCTTAGACGTGCGGTTTCCAGAAGCTTTCTTT.

The chain employs TRBV6-6 and TRBJ2-5; TRBD1 might be the D (5 bases). V was shortened by 2 bases and J by 1 base, with 8 bases between the two germline ends. CDR3 size: 14 residues. Germline CDR1 MNHNY, CDR2 SVGAGI (reference sequence). CDR3 DNA: TGTGCCAGCAGTTACGGGGCGGTCCAAGAGACCCAGTACTTC. Its protein product is CASSYGAVQETQYF.

V is TRBV18 and J is TRBJ1-1, with TRBD1 matching 7 bases. Looked up from germline, CDR1 is KGHSH and CDR2 is LQKENI. The CDR3 is made up of 12 amino acids. V shed 4 bases and J 10 bases; nucleotides not matched to a gene: 6. The CDR3 loop reads CASSRQGFGAFF. The CDR3 DNA reads TGTGCCAGCTCACGACAGGGTTTTGGAGCTTTCTTT.

The chain employs TRBV24-1 and TRBJ2-3; 7 positions agree with TRBD2. The CDR3 is 12 residues long. V trimming: 9 bases; J trimming: 5 bases; junction bases outside the gene matches: 4. Per the germline V gene, CDR1 is KGHDR and CDR2 is SFDVKD. CDR3 loop: CATGEGKDTQYF. CDR3 sequence (DNA): TGTGCCACCGGGGAGGGGAAAGATACGCAGTATTTT.

Comment on this clonotype: One base away lies a much larger clone, so this may be a sequencing read error. The chain couples TRBV11-2 to TRBJ2-2; 12 bases line up with TRBD2. There are 15 residues in the CDR3. From germline, CDR1 is SGHAT and CDR2 FQNNGV. With 5 bases clipped from V and 8 bases from J, the junction kept 6 bases outside the gene matches. CDR3 DNA: TGTGCCAGCAGCACGACTAGCGGGAGCGGAGGGGAGCTGTTTTTT. It is translated as CASSTTSGSGGELFF.

This chain joins TRBV11-2 and TRBJ2-7; D gene unclear. Trimming took off 3 bases at V and 0 bases at J, with 9 bases between the two ends. CDR3 length: 14 residues. The germline gives CDR1 SGHAT, CDR2 FQNNGV. The CDR3 coding sequence is TGTGCCAGCAGCTTGGCCCCCAGCTCCTACGAGCAGTACTTC. Translation gives CASSLAPSSYEQYF.

The chain recombines TRBV7-9 with TRBJ2-5; D is possibly TRBD1 (5 bases). V lost 7 bases and J lost 10, with 16 bases in between. The germline V gene encodes CDR1 SEHNR and CDR2 FQNEAQ (reference sequence). CDR3 size: 12 residues. Here the CDR3 reads CASTLGARDQYF. As DNA, the CDR3 is TGTGCCAGCACCCTAGGGGCAAGGGACCAGTACTTC.

The rearrangement links TRBV12-3 or TRBV12-4 to TRBJ1-1; weak D call: TRBD1 (5 bases). Deletions cut 6 bases from V and 1 base from J, with 15 bases between. This CDR3 spans 15 amino acids. The CDR3 here is CASSPGRTTNTEAFF. The DNA of the CDR3 is TGTGCCAGCAGCCCGGGACGGACTACGAACACTGAAGCTTTCTTT.

This clonotype was seen a handful of times. This sequence joins TRBV12-3 or TRBV12-4 and TRBJ1-1, with D possibly being TRBD1 (5 bases). The CDR3 has 12 residues. V lost 7 bases, J lost 9 bases, and 15 bases lay in between. The DNA of the CDR3 is TGTGCCAGCACCAAGATCGGGACGAAAGCTTTCTTT. It encodes CASTKIGTKAFF.

The V and J genes are TRBV20-1 and TRBJ2-5; D may be TRBD2 (6 bases). V lost 3 bases and J 4 bases, leaving 12 bases between the germline ends. This CDR3 has 13 residues. Germline V gene sequence: CDR1 DFQATT, CDR2 SNEGSKA (reference sequence). CDR3 sequence: CSASGRDPETQYF. The CDR3 nucleotides are TGCAGTGCTAGCGGGCGGGACCCAGAGACCCAGTACTTC.